This TCR beta chain was obtained from a study of shared clonotypes between healthy human individuals. Study conclusions and caveats: Non-shared clonotypes had lower generation probabilities than those shared by all four donors. It was observed that roughly 5% of naive CD4 clonotypes were shared across several donors. Limitation of the genetic and exposure-history diversity represented came from the few donors.

Every immunoSEQ plate was one replicate of a subset's evenly spread DNA. Using immunoSEQ multiplex PCR, the repertoire was profiled, and TCRdb retains in-frame clones only, with some absent. Among 330,000 or so clones listed, around four fifths were seen once. This CDR3 has 15 residues. Per the germline V gene, CDR1 is SGHNT and CDR2 is YYREEE (reference sequence). V shed 4 bases and J shed 6 bases, with 16 bases lying between them. Comments on this clone: The antigen is not known.

This TCR derives from a man in his thirties or forties in good health. J is TRBJ2-2 and V is TRBV5-4; D unresolved. The sample taken for sequencing was memory CD4+ T cells sorted from blood. Subset in this sample: CD45RA-negative fraction. Here the CDR3 reads CASSSRSTTAGELFF. CDR3 sequence (DNA): TGTGCCAGCAGCAGCAGGTCAACCACGGCCGGGGAGCTGTTTTTT.